This is a list of T cell receptor beta chains from one sample in a study of CD8 T cells in Susac syndrome. TCRdb re-called the immunoSEQ multiplex PCR reads with MiXCR, one entry per CDR3 protein. Among some 96,000 distinct CDR3 sequences listed, about 94% were seen once. Source material: CD4+ T cells from PBMCs. These receptors all stem from a human donor with Susac syndrome. The conserved cysteine and the conserved F or W are not part of the CDR3 here.

j_gene: TRBJ1-6; v_gene: TRBV4-3; CDR3aa: ASSQDRQGGSPLH
j_gene: TRBJ2-7; v_gene: TRBV12-3/TRBV12-4; CDR3aa: ASSDRGGYEQY
j_gene: TRBJ2-4; v_gene: TRBV21-1; CDR3aa: ASSKALSTGWLAKNIQY
j_gene: TRBJ2-1; v_gene: TRBV20-1; CDR3aa: SANGPDNEQF
j_gene: TRBJ1-1; v_gene: TRBV20-1; CDR3aa: SARWAGEAF
j_gene: TRBJ2-3; v_gene: TRBV10-2; CDR3aa: ASTATDTQY
j_gene: TRBJ2-3; v_gene: TRBV6-6; CDR3aa: ASSYSQGAQDTQY
j_gene: TRBJ2-5; v_gene: TRBV12-3/TRBV12-4; CDR3aa: ASSTSDQETQY
j_gene: TRBJ2-5; v_gene: TRBV19; CDR3aa: ASSIGLRTGRETQY
j_gene: TRBJ2-7; v_gene: TRBV2; CDR3aa: ASNGPSYEQY
j_gene: TRBJ2-7; v_gene: TRBV11-1; CDR3aa: ASSPIGQAQDEQY
j_gene: TRBJ1-6; v_gene: TRBV7-2; CDR3aa: ASSFLSAGESPLH
j_gene: TRBJ2-5; v_gene: TRBV29-1; CDR3aa: SVGTGGRDTQY
j_gene: TRBJ2-1; v_gene: TRBV12-3/TRBV12-4; CDR3aa: ASSSGQGAKNEQF
j_gene: TRBJ2-3; v_gene: TRBV29-1; CDR3aa: SVPRRGASTDTQY
j_gene: TRBJ2-5; v_gene: TRBV29-1; CDR3aa: SAPGQFRETQY
j_gene: TRBJ2-1; v_gene: TRBV20-1; CDR3aa: SARFPLASYNEQF
j_gene: TRBJ1-6; v_gene: TRBV9; CDR3aa: ASSVDPRGGVSPLH
j_gene: TRBJ1-2; v_gene: TRBV12-3/TRBV12-4; CDR3aa: ASSPSEAGANYGYT
j_gene: TRBJ1-2; v_gene: TRBV3-1; CDR3aa: ASSRRQGTANYGYT
j_gene: TRBJ2-1; v_gene: TRBV9; CDR3aa: ASSPGGKRDGEQF
j_gene: TRBJ2-5; v_gene: TRBV10-3; CDR3aa: AISPQGRETQY
j_gene: TRBJ1-1; v_gene: TRBV19; CDR3aa: ASSMTRNTEAF
j_gene: TRBJ2-1; v_gene: TRBV11-2; CDR3aa: ASSLGPAGAYNEQF
j_gene: TRBJ2-7; v_gene: TRBV5-1; CDR3aa: ASSLVPAGASYEQY
j_gene: TRBJ1-6; v_gene: TRBV20-1; CDR3aa: SARIGSAYNSPLH
j_gene: TRBJ1-1; v_gene: TRBV20-1; CDR3aa: SASDMNTEAF
j_gene: TRBJ2-2; v_gene: TRBV4-3; CDR3aa: ASSQDGGGAGELF
j_gene: TRBJ1-2; v_gene: TRBV7-3; CDR3aa: ASSQDGNYGYT
j_gene: TRBJ1-6; v_gene: TRBV4-3; CDR3aa: ASSQDGVWNSPLH
j_gene: TRBJ2-7; v_gene: TRBV27; CDR3aa: ASRAFDRTYEQY
j_gene: TRBJ1-1; v_gene: TRBV20-1; CDR3aa: SVPDTLNTEAF
j_gene: TRBJ2-1; v_gene: TRBV12-3/TRBV12-4; CDR3aa: ASRSPGTGYDEQF
j_gene: TRBJ1-6; v_gene: TRBV5-1; CDR3aa: ASSSGQGEGSPLH
j_gene: TRBJ2-7; v_gene: TRBV4-1; CDR3aa: ASSQGTSPFYEQY
j_gene: TRBJ2-5; v_gene: TRBV5-6; CDR3aa: ASSLRGPAETQY
j_gene: TRBJ1-2; v_gene: TRBV20-1; CDR3aa: SAGDFGYT
j_gene: TRBJ2-4; v_gene: TRBV28; CDR3aa: ASSLKGQSEAKNIQY
j_gene: TRBJ1-2; v_gene: TRBV29-1; CDR3aa: SVLFSTGNSYGYT
j_gene: TRBJ2-3; v_gene: TRBV20-1; CDR3aa: SALSTPSTDTQY
j_gene: TRBJ2-7; v_gene: TRBV29-1; CDR3aa: SSIRDKSYEQY
j_gene: TRBJ1-2; v_gene: TRBV12-3/TRBV12-4; CDR3aa: ASIGTDYGYT